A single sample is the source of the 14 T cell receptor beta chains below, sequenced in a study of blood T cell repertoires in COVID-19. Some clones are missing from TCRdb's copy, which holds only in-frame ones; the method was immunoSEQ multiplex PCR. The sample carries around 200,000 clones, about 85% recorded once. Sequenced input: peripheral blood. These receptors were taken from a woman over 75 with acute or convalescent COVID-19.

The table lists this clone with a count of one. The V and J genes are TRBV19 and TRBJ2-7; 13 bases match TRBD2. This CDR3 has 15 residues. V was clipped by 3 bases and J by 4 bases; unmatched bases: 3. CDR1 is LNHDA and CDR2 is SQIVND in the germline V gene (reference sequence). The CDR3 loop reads CASSMGLAGRYEQYF. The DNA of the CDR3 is TGTGCCAGTAGTATGGGACTAGCGGGAAGGTACGAGCAGTACTTC. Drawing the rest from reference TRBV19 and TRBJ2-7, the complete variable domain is DGGITQSPKYLFRKEGQNVTLSCEQNLNHDAMYWYRQDPGQGLRLIYYSQIVNDFQKGDIAEGYSVSREKKESFPLTVTSAQKNPTAFYLCASSMGLAGRYEQYFGPGTRLTVT.

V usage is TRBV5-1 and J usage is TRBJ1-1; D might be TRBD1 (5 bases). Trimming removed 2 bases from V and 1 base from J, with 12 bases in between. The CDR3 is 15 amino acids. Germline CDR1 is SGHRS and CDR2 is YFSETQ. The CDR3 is CASSLFYGGNTEAFF. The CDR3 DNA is TGCGCCAGCAGCTTATTCTACGGGGGGAACACTGAAGCTTTCTTT.

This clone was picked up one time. CDR3 nucleotides: TGTGCCAGCATCCAGGAGGCGGCCAGGAACACTGAAGCTTTCTTT. The encoded protein is CASIQEAARNTEAFF. The chain uses TRBV2 and TRBJ1-1; D remains ambiguous. Per germline, CDR1 SNHLY and CDR2 FYNNEI. This CDR3 comprises 15 residues. V shed 7 bases and J shed 1 base, with 16 bases lying between them. Variable domain in full (rest from reference TRBV2 and TRBJ1-1): EPEVTQTPSHQVTQMGQEVILRCVPISNHLYFYWYRQILGQKVEFLVSFYNNEISEKSEIFDDQFSVERPDGSNFTLKIRSTKLEDSAMYFCASIQEAARNTEAFFGQGTRLTVV.

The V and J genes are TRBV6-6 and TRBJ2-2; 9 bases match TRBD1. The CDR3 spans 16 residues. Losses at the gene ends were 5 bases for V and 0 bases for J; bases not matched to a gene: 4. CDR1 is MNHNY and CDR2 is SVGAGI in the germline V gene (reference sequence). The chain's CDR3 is CASSPRQGANTGELFF. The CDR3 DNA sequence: TGTGCCAGCAGTCCCCGACAGGGGGCGAACACCGGGGAGCTGTTTTTT.

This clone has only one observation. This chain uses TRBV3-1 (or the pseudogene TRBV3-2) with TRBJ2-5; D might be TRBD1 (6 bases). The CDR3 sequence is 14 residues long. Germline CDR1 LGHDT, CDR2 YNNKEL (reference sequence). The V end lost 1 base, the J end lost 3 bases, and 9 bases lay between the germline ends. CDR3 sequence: CASSQGPGEETQYF. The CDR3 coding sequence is TGTGCCAGCAGCCAAGGGCCAGGGGAAGAGACCCAGTACTTC.

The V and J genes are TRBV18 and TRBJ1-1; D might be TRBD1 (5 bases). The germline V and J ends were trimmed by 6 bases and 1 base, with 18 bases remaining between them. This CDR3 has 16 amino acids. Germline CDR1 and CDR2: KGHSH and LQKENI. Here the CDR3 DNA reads TGTGCCAGCTCCCCGACGGGGGGAAGAAGGAACACTGAAGCTTTCTTT. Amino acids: CASSPTGGRRNTEAFF.

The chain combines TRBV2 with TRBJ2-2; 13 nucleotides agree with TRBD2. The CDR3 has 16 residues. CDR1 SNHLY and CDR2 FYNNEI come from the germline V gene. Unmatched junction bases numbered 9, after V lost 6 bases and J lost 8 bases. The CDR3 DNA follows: TGTGCCAGCAGGGGAGAGGGGACTAGCGGGGTTGGGGAGCTGTTTTTT. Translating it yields CASRGEGTSGVGELFF.

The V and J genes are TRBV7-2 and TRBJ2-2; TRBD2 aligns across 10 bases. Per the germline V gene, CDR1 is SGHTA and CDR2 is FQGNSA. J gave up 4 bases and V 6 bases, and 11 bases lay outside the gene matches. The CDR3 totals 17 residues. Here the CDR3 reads CASSSKTGLASTGELFF. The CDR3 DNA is TGTGCCAGCAGTTCTAAGACGGGACTAGCGAGCACCGGGGAGCTGTTTTTT.

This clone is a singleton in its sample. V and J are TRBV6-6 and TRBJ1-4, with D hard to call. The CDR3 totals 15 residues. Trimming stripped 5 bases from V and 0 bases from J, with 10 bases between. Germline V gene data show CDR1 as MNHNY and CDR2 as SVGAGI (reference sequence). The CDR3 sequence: CASSRDIATNEKLFF. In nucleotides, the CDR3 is TGTGCCAGCAGTCGAGACATTGCAACTAATGAAAAACTGTTTTTT.

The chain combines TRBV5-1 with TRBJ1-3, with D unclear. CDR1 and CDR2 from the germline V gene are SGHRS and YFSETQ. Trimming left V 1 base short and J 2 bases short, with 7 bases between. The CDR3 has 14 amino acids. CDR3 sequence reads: CASSLKGAGNTIYF. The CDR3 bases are TGCGCCAGCAGCTTGAAGGGAGCTGGAAACACCATATATTTT.

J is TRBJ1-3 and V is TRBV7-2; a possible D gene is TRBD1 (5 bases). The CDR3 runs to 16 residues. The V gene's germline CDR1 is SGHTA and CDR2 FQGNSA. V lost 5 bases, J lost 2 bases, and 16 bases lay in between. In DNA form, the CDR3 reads TGTGCCAGCAGCCCTGTGGTAGGGGTTCCTGGAAACACCATATATTTT. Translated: CASSPVVGVPGNTIYF.

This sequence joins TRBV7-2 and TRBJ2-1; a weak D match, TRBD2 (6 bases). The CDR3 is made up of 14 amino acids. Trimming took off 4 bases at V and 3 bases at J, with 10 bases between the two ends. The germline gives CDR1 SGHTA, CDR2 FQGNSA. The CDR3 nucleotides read TGTGCCAGCAGCTCGGGACTCCGCTACAATGAGCAGTTCTTC. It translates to CASSSGLRYNEQFF.

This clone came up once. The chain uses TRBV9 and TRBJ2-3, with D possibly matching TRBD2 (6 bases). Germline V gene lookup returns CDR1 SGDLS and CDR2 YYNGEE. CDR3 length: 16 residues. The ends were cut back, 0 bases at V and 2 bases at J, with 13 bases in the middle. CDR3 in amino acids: CASSVVGRTNTDTQYF. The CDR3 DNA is TGTGCCAGCAGCGTAGTGGGTAGGACTAACACAGATACGCAGTATTTT.

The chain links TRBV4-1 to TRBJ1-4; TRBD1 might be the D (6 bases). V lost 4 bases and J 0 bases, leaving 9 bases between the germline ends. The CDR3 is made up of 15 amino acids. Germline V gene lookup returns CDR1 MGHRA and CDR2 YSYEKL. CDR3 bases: TGCGCCAGCAGCCCGGACAGCTCAACTAATGAAAAACTGTTTTTT. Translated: CASSPDSSTNEKLFF.